This section outlines one T cell receptor beta chain sequence together with its context. Controls came from buffy coats of healthy blood donors. Generated by immunoSEQ multiplex PCR, the TCRdb table keeps only in-frame clones and is missing some. This sample has 25,000 to 30,000 clones, with 65% to 80% found just once. This sample is part of a study of STAT5B mutations in CD4+ large granular lymphocyte leukemia. The CDR3 covers 13 residues. V was cut by 4 bases and J by 0 bases, with 7 bases left in between. Germline CDR1 SGHKS, CDR2 YYEKEE (reference sequence). The source of this sequence is a human donor in good health. Input material: CD4+ T cells from blood buffy coats. The J gene is TRBJ1-1, the V gene TRBV5-5, with D unresolved. CDR3 sequence: CASSLGMNTEAFF. CDR3 in DNA: TGTGCCAGCAGCCTCGGCATGAACACTGAAGCTTTCTTT.